This entry lists 19 T cell receptor beta chains sequenced from one sample in a study of cytomegalovirus exposure and HLA in healthy donors. This PCR relied on a set of 60 Vbeta primers and 13 Jbeta primers. Repertoires were generated with immunoSEQ multiplex PCR, while TCRdb's copy carries only in-frame clones and drops some. The table records around 50,000 clones, around three fifths of them present only once. Specimen: PBMCs. Receptors originate from a human donor in good health.

Regarding this clone: An end of the junction differs from the germline gene, which may be a read error. The chain couples TRBV30 to TRBJ1-1; no clear D gene. In germline, CDR1 is GTSNPN, CDR2 SVGIG (reference sequence). The CDR3 loop spans 12 amino acids. CDR3 DNA: TGTGCCTGGAGTGGTCTGAACTCTGAAGCTTTCTTT. Translated, it gives CAWSGLNSEAFF.

The rearrangement joins TRBV5-1 to TRBJ1-1, with TRBD1 as a possible D gene (5 bases). The germline V gene encodes CDR1 SGHRS and CDR2 YFSETQ. The germline V and J ends were trimmed by 6 bases and 5 bases, with 17 bases remaining between them. The CDR3 runs 14 residues. CDR3 in amino acids: CASMFAGGGTEAFF. CDR3 bases: TGCGCCAGCATGTTTGCTGGGGGGGGAACTGAAGCTTTCTTT.

V and J are TRBV7-9 and TRBJ1-4; D gene uncertain. Trimming took off 2 bases at V and 2 bases at J, with 6 bases between the two ends. Germline V gene data show CDR1 as SEHNR and CDR2 as FQNEAQ (reference sequence). This CDR3 contains 14 residues. In DNA form, the CDR3 reads TGTGCCAGCAGCTTATCACAGACTAATGAAAAACTGTTTTTT. Protein product: CASSLSQTNEKLFF.

The chain is built from TRBV27 and TRBJ2-7; TRBD1 matches at 9 bases. V lost 6 bases, J lost 3 bases, and 9 bases stayed unmatched. Germline V gene sequence: CDR1 MNHEY, CDR2 SMNVEV (reference sequence). This CDR3 has 15 amino acids. This CDR3 reads CASSRPGQGFYEQYF. CDR3 DNA: TGTGCCAGCAGCCGTCCGGGACAGGGTTTCTACGAGCAGTACTTC.

The chain employs TRBV6-1 and TRBJ1-6; unclear D gene. Germline V CDR1 and CDR2: MNHNS, SASEGT. The V end was cut by 1 base, the J end by 9 bases, with 13 bases between. This CDR3 contains 15 residues. The chain's CDR3 is CASSEVGGWVSPLHF. Written as DNA, the CDR3 is TGTGCCAGCAGTGAAGTTGGAGGGTGGGTTTCACCCCTCCACTTT.

The rearrangement links TRBV2 to TRBJ2-7; TRBD2 aligns across 7 bases. The length of the CDR3 is 14 residues. Unmatched junction bases numbered 6, after V lost 7 bases and J lost 0 bases. The germline gives CDR1 SNHLY, CDR2 FYNNEI. The CDR3 bases are TGTGCCAGCACCAAGGGACTAAGCTCCTACGAGCAGTACTTC. Protein: CASTKGLSSYEQYF. Full variable domain (rest looked up from reference TRBV2 and TRBJ2-7): EPEVTQTPSHQVTQMGQEVILRCVPISNHLYFYWYRQILGQKVEFLVSFYNNEISEKSEIFDDQFSVERPDGSNFTLKIRSTKLEDSAMYFCASTKGLSSYEQYFGPGTRLTVT.

The chain recombines TRBV19 with TRBJ1-1; 11 bases line up with TRBD1. The germline CDR1 and CDR2 sequences are LNHDA and SQIVND (reference sequence). With 3 bases clipped from V and 4 bases from J, the junction kept 7 bases outside the gene matches. CDR3 size: 16 residues. The CDR3 loop is CASSMPFGTGGTEAFF. CDR3 bases: TGTGCCAGTAGTATGCCGTTCGGGACAGGGGGCACTGAAGCTTTCTTT. Full variable domain (outside the CDR3, taken from reference TRBV19 and TRBJ1-1): DGGITQSPKYLFRKEGQNVTLSCEQNLNHDAMYWYRQDPGQGLRLIYYSQIVNDFQKGDIAEGYSVSREKKESFPLTVTSAQKNPTAFYLCASSMPFGTGGTEAFFGQGTRLTVV.

The chain combines TRBV6-1 with TRBJ2-6; no clear D gene. Trimming took 0 bases from V and 0 from J, leaving 15 bases between them. Germline V lookup: CDR1 MNHNS, CDR2 SASEGT. The CDR3 consists of 19 residues. Written as DNA, the CDR3 is TGTGCCAGCAGTGAAGCCATGACTCAGTCTACCTCTGGGGCCAACGTCCTGACTTTC. This translates into CASSEAMTQSTSGANVLTF.

The V call is TRBV7-2, the J call TRBJ2-7, with D possibly matching TRBD2 (5 bases). V lost 3 bases and J lost 5, with 11 bases in between. CDR1 is SGHTA, CDR2 FQGNSA, per germline. The CDR3 runs 13 residues. CDR3 residues: CASSLSRRDEQYF. As DNA, the CDR3 is TGTGCCAGCAGCTTGTCAAGGCGGGACGAGCAGTACTTC. The whole variable domain, filled in from reference TRBV7-2 and TRBJ2-7, reads GAGVSQSPSNKVTEKGKDVELRCDPISGHTALYWYRQSLGQGLEFLIYFQGNSAPDKSGLPSDRFSAERTGGSVSTLTIQRTQQEDSAVYLCASSLSRRDEQYFGPGTRLTVT.

This clone has a single count. The rearrangement uses TRBV7-8 and TRBJ2-7; a possible D gene is TRBD1 (5 bases). The CDR3 spans 13 residues. V was shortened by 5 bases and J by 11 bases, with 19 bases between the two germline ends. From germline, CDR1 is SGHVS and CDR2 FQNEAQ. CDR3 DNA sequence: TGTGCCAGCAGCCCCAAATCCCAGGGTAGTAAGTACTTC. Encoded protein: CASSPKSQGSKYF.

The genes are TRBV10-3 and TRBJ2-7, with 7 bases fitting TRBD2. This CDR3 spans 13 amino acids. The germline V gene has CDR1 ENHRY and CDR2 SYGVKD. The J segment lost 6 bases and the V segment lost 10 bases, leaving 12 bases of the junction unmatched. This CDR3 is CATGLVLPPEQYF. The CDR3 DNA sequence: TGTGCCACCGGACTAGTCCTACCCCCCGAGCAGTACTTC.

The rearrangement joins TRBV2 to TRBJ1-1; D may be TRBD1 (6 bases). The CDR3 runs 14 residues. Per germline, CDR1 SNHLY and CDR2 FYNNEI. V lost 3 bases and J 2 bases, leaving 10 bases between the germline ends. This CDR3 is CASSEFGGNTEAFF. CDR3 in DNA: TGTGCCAGCAGTGAGTTTGGGGGCAACACTGAAGCTTTCTTT.

This clone was found a few times. The V call is TRBV7-2, the J call TRBJ1-2; weak D call: TRBD1 (6 bases). This CDR3 contains 14 residues. Trimming cost V 4 bases and J 7 bases, with 16 bases left between them. The germline V gene has CDR1 SGHTA and CDR2 FQGNSA. The CDR3 protein is CASSSFGGVAGYTF. In DNA form, the CDR3 reads TGTGCCAGCAGCTCTTTTGGGGGCGTTGCTGGCTACACCTTC.

A few counts support this clone. This chain joins TRBV5-1 and TRBJ2-5; D unclear. The CDR3 runs 14 residues. Trimming removed 4 bases at V and 4 bases at J, with 14 bases between. Per germline, CDR1 SGHRS and CDR2 YFSETQ. CDR3 nucleotide sequence: TGCGCCAGCAGCGCAGGATCCGGTAGAGAGACCCAGTACTTC. It encodes CASSAGSGRETQYF. Variable domain in full (rest from reference TRBV5-1 and TRBJ2-5): KAGVTQTPRYLIKTRGQQVTLSCSPISGHRSVSWYQQTPGQGLQFLFEYFSETQRNKGNFPGRFSGRQFSNSRSEMNVSTLELGDSALYLCASSAGSGRETQYFGPGTRLLVL.

This clone showed up just a few times. J is TRBJ1-1 and V is TRBV19; TRBD1 is a possible D gene (5 bases). Germline V gives CDR1 LNHDA, CDR2 SQIVND (reference sequence). V shed 4 bases and J shed 0 bases, with 6 bases lying between them. The CDR3 has 13 amino acids. CDR3 region: CASSTGLNTEAFF. The DNA of the CDR3 is TGTGCCAGTAGTACAGGGTTGAACACTGAAGCTTTCTTT.

This clone was recorded a few times. V is TRBV30 and J is TRBJ1-6, with 7 bases identical to TRBD1. Unmatched junction bases numbered 12, after V lost 2 bases and J lost 5 bases. This CDR3 region has 17 residues. Germline V CDR1 and CDR2: GTSNPN, SVGIG (reference sequence). DNA for the CDR3: TGTGCCTGGAGTATAGGCTTATTGGGACAGAATAATTCACCCCTCCACTTT. It translates to CAWSIGLLGQNNSPLHF.

The chain couples TRBV16 to TRBJ1-2, with a weak D call TRBD1 (5 bases). CDR1 KGHSY and CDR2 FQNENV come from the germline V gene. V lost 4 bases and J lost 2, with 14 bases in between. The CDR3 runs 15 residues. The CDR3 DNA reads as TGTGCCAGCAGCCCTTTCAGGGCGACGAACTATGGCTACACCTTC. Residues: CASSPFRATNYGYTF.

The rearrangement joins TRBV6-5 to TRBJ2-2; 8 bases agree with TRBD2. V gave up 6 bases and J gave up 1 base; unmatched junction bases: 4. This CDR3 spans 15 amino acids. Germline CDR1 is MNHEY and CDR2 is SVGAGI. The CDR3 nucleotides are TGTGCCAGCAGAGTAGCGGGGCTGAACACCGGGGAGCTGTTTTTT. Its protein is CASRVAGLNTGELFF.

The chain uses TRBV2 and TRBJ1-6; D might be TRBD1 (6 bases). Trimming pared 2 bases from V and 7 bases from J, leaving 12 bases between. The germline V gene encodes CDR1 SNHLY and CDR2 FYNNEI. The CDR3 loop spans 15 amino acids. As DNA, the CDR3 is TGTGCCAGCAGTGAATCACAGGGTGCGAATTCACCCCTCCACTTT. Translating it yields CASSESQGANSPLHF.